This T cell receptor beta chain was captured by sequencing in a study of blood T cell repertoires in COVID-19 (dated by TCRdb to about 2020). Background on the whole study: The collaborator samples originated in the United States, Italy and Spain and spanned the acute and convalescent phases of COVID-19. The prospective study material was composed of cDNA or gDNA derived from T cells, B-cell-depleted T cells, or PBMCs. Deeply sampled blood TCRbeta repertoires from subjects exposed to, actively infected with, or recovered from COVID-19 were included in the dataset. The repertoires were made available in a free public database intended to serve as a resource for research on the immune response to SARS-CoV-2. The samples were drawn from the first 160 participants of the ongoing ImmuneRACE study and from about 1,200 subjects provided by 6 global collaborators. The sample metadata nearly always contained a de-identified subject ID, COVID-19 status, age in years and sex. HLA class I and class II types, where available, came from metadata supplied by the sample provider rather than from assay-based typing. Study-wide conclusions, independent of this receptor: How much clinical and demographic metadata was included differed by source and by participant, and the metadata was provided uncurated.

From the cysteine through the phenylalanine, the CDR3 covers 16 amino acids. CDR3 DNA only is kept here, 48 bases in frame from base 1. From the germline V gene, CDR1 is MNHNS and CDR2 is SASEGT. V and J are trimmed by 8 bases and 4 bases, and the gene matches miss 15 bases of the junction. TCRbeta CDR3 regions were amplified from genomic DNA using the immunoSEQ Assay, a bias-controlled multiplex PCR. The paper's processing steps were these. The number of nucleated cells in each sample was estimated by amplification of reference gene primers within the assay. To quantify the absolute abundance of each unique TCRbeta CDR3 rearrangement, sequence reads were collapsed and filtered. For each sample, productive Simpson clonality was calculated by taking the square root of Simpson's diversity index across productive rearrangements. This immuneACCESS table, as held by TCRdb, lists in-frame sequences with V and J called but not all clones. Of the missing ones, under half trace to an unresolved V gene in checked studies; the others have no known cause. V and J calls plus clone size are reproduced from that table; the DNA served to infer D and trimming. The sample records roughly 100,000 clones, approximately 72% of which are singletons. Approximately 19% of the sample is held by the ten biggest clonotypes.

Collaborating institutions collected whole blood in K2EDTA tubes following their own protocols. For TCRbeta analysis, collaborators shipped samples in one of three forms: frozen whole blood, isolated PBMCs, or DNA extracted from either of those sample types. A remark on this clone: Its antigen is currently not known. No base quality information exists; no much larger clone differs at one position.

This clonotype was obtained from a woman aged 65 to 85 with acute or convalescent COVID-19. The chain uses TRBV6-1 and TRBJ1-2, with 8 bases aligning to TRBD1. The sample was peripheral blood. The CDR3 region has the sequence CASGASGSGGFYGYTF. The DNA sequence is given as TGTGCCAGCGGTGCTTCTGGATCAGGGGGCTTCTATGGCTACACCTTC.